Listed here is a single T cell receptor beta chain. Unique molecular identifiers were built into the TCRbeta library. TCRdb processed the PCR reads anew with MiXCR; each CDR3 protein has one entry. This table holds hundreds of thousands of distinct CDR3 sequences, over 15% found once. The sample comes from a study of T-cell reconstitution after alpha-beta-depleted transplantation in children. The germline CDR1 and CDR2 sequences are MNHEY and SMNVEV (reference sequence). The CDR3 contains 14 residues. V shed 3 bases and J 4 bases; nucleotides not matched to a gene: 6. The rearrangement uses TRBV27 and TRBJ2-7, with 7 bases lining up with TRBD1. The sample consisted of PBMCs from the stem cell graft donor, taken from the stem cell graft. This receptor was taken from a human donor who donated a stem cell graft to a child with acute myeloid leukemia. The CDR3 region has the DNA TGTGCCAGCAGTTTCAGGGGGTCTCTTTACGAGCAGTACTTC. Its protein product is CASSFRGSLYEQYF.